These 17 T cell receptor beta chains share one sample of origin, sequenced in a study of PD-L1 blockade in urothelial cancer. Time point specified: peripheral blood 6 weeks after treatment start. Clones were read by immunoSEQ multiplex PCR, and TCRdb kept only the in-frame ones, dropping some. The sample has around 110,000 clones, about 89% seen once; the top ten hold about 1.5%. This specimen was PBMCs, taken around atezolizumab (anti-PD-L1) treatment. These receptor sequences come from a man in his sixties with urothelial cancer.

The chain links TRBV18 to TRBJ2-5, with 14 bases matching TRBD2. Trimming at V came to 0 bases and at J to 11 bases, leaving 8 bases not matched to a gene. The CDR3 is 16 residues long. Germline loops: CDR1 KGHSH, CDR2 LQKENI. CDR3 coding DNA: TGTGCCAGCTCACCACCGGGACTAGCGGGGGAGCTCTCTCAGTACTTC. It encodes CASSPPGLAGELSQYF.

As concerns this clone: Other DNA sequences within the sample encode an identical CDR3. The chain couples TRBV4-2 to TRBJ2-7, with 8 bases lining up with TRBD1. The CDR3 consists of 14 residues. Germline V lookup: CDR1 LGHNA, CDR2 YNFKEQ. With 1 base clipped from V and 4 bases from J, the junction kept 3 bases outside the gene matches. The CDR3 sequence is CASSQGQGAYEQYF. The CDR3 DNA reads as TGTGCCAGCAGCCAAGGTCAGGGGGCTTACGAGCAGTACTTC.

The chain carries TRBV27 and TRBJ2-1, with 9 bases that match TRBD1. Per germline, CDR1 MNHEY and CDR2 SMNVEV (reference sequence). The V gene end was trimmed by 6 bases and the J gene end by 6 bases; junction bases not matched to a gene: 9. This CDR3 region has 15 residues. The CDR3 reads CASSQGTGSSNEQFF. The CDR3 coding sequence is TGTGCCAGCAGCCAAGGGACAGGGAGCTCCAATGAGCAGTTCTTC.

The chain carries TRBV4-2 and TRBJ2-1; 7 nucleotides align to TRBD2. With V trimmed by 0 bases and J by 7 bases, 6 bases remained unmatched. CDR3 length: 15 amino acids. The germline CDR1 and CDR2 sequences are LGHNA and YNFKEQ. The CDR3: CASSQDGGGGNEQFF. For the CDR3, the DNA is TGTGCCAGCAGCCAAGATGGCGGGGGTGGGAATGAGCAGTTCTTC.

The chain uses TRBV28 and TRBJ2-1, with TRBD2 matching 15 bases. The trim removed 2 bases at V and 5 bases at J, leaving 10 bases unmatched. Germline V CDR1 and CDR2: MDHEN, SYDVKM. The CDR3 is 19 residues long. DNA of the CDR3: TGTGCCAGCAGTTTAAGTACGGGACTAGCGGGGGGCAAAAACAATGAGCAGTTCTTC. Amino acids: CASSLSTGLAGGKNNEQFF.

This chain links TRBV7-8 with TRBJ2-5, with 10 bases matching TRBD2. J lost 5 bases, V lost 5 bases, and 14 bases had no gene match. The CDR3 has 17 residues. Germline V gene lookup returns CDR1 SGHVS and CDR2 FQNEAQ. The CDR3 DNA reads as TGTGCCAGCAGCCCTTGGGATAGCGGGGGGTGGAGTGAGACCCAGTACTTC. Its translation is CASSPWDSGGWSETQYF.

This chain uses TRBV9 with TRBJ1-3, with D possibly being TRBD1 (5 bases). This CDR3 comprises 19 residues. Trimming cost V 3 bases and J 0 bases, with 22 bases left between them. CDR1 and CDR2 (germline): SGDLS, YYNGEE. The CDR3 nucleotides read TGTGCCAGCAGCGGGGAGGGGCAGTCTTACACTCTCTCTGGAAACACCATATATTTT. This translates into CASSGEGQSYTLSGNTIYF.

The J gene is TRBJ1-3, the V gene TRBV5-6; D not resolved. The CDR3 is 15 amino acids. The germline V and J ends were trimmed by 2 bases and 0 bases, with 9 bases remaining between them. CDR1 is SGHDT, CDR2 YYEEEE, per germline. The CDR3 coding sequence is TGTGCCAGCAGCTTAATCGGTGTCTCTGGAAACACCATATATTTT. Protein: CASSLIGVSGNTIYF. Drawing the rest from reference TRBV5-6 and TRBJ1-3, the complete variable domain is DAGVTQSPTHLIKTRGQQVTLRCSPKSGHDTVSWYQQALGQGPQFIFQYYEEEERQRGNFPDRFSGHQFPNYSSELNVNALLLGDSALYLCASSLIGVSGNTIYFGEGSWLTVV.

V gene TRBV5-4 combines with J gene TRBJ2-7, with TRBD1 as a possible D gene (5 bases). V lost 0 bases, J lost 0 bases, and 7 bases lay in between. This CDR3 comprises 14 residues. Germline values: CDR1 SGHNT, CDR2 YYREEE (reference sequence). CDR3 loop: CASSLDQGSYEQYF. DNA for the CDR3: TGTGCCAGCAGCTTGGATCAGGGCTCCTACGAGCAGTACTTC. Drawing the rest from reference TRBV5-4 and TRBJ2-7, the complete variable domain is ETGVTQSPTHLIKTRGQQVTLRCSSQSGHNTVSWYQQALGQGPQFIFQYYREEENGRGNFPPRFSGLQFPNYSSELNVNALELDDSALYLCASSLDQGSYEQYFGPGTRLTVT.

This clone has a handful of counts. The V gene is TRBV10-1, the J gene TRBJ1-6; D is unclear. Germline CDR1 WNHNN, CDR2 SYGVQD (reference sequence). Trimming pared 6 bases from V and 5 bases from J, leaving 14 bases between. CDR3 length: 15 residues. This CDR3 is CASSGVGRNNSPLHF. DNA for the CDR3: TGCGCCAGCAGCGGGGTAGGACGGAATAATTCACCCCTCCACTTT.

This chain links TRBV25-1 with TRBJ2-1, with D maybe TRBD1 (5 bases). Germline values: CDR1 MGHDK, CDR2 SYGVNS. Trimming left V 4 bases short and J 4 bases short, with 11 bases between. This CDR3 is built from 14 residues. The CDR3 loop reads CASSVSRGYNEQFF. CDR3 sequence (DNA): TGTGCCAGCAGTGTTTCTAGGGGATACAATGAGCAGTTCTTC.

The chain has TRBV2 and TRBJ1-4; D uncertain. The CDR3 has 14 residues. Trimming cost V 4 bases and J 7 bases, with 13 bases left between them. Germline loops: CDR1 SNHLY, CDR2 FYNNEI. The DNA of the CDR3 is TGTGCCAGCAGTGCAACAGCTCTGACTGAAAAACTGTTTTTT. The encoded protein is CASSATALTEKLFF.

V gene TRBV28 combines with J gene TRBJ2-7, with D perhaps TRBD1 (5 bases). Germline V gives CDR1 MDHEN, CDR2 SYDVKM. The CDR3 runs 10 residues. V gave up 8 bases and J gave up 3 bases, with 5 bases separating them. CDR3 sequence (DNA): TGTGCCAGCGGACACTACGAGCAGTACTTC. Translation gives CASGHYEQYF.

The V gene is TRBV10-2, the J gene TRBJ2-3, with D hard to call. CDR1 and CDR2 (germline): WSHSY, SAAADI. V was pared by 7 bases and J by 0 bases, with 11 bases between. This CDR3 has 14 amino acids. As DNA, the CDR3 is TGCGCCAGCAAGCTTACTGAAAGCACAGATACGCAGTATTTT. Translating it yields CASKLTESTDTQYF.

The chain couples TRBV18 to TRBJ2-2, with D hard to call. The germline V gene encodes CDR1 KGHSH and CDR2 LQKENI. The CDR3 is 13 amino acids. Trimming left V 3 bases short and J 2 bases short, with 4 bases between. CDR3 residues: CASSPSNTGELFF. CDR3 nucleotide sequence: TGTGCCAGCTCACCTAGTAACACCGGGGAGCTGTTTTTT.

This chain connects TRBV6-6 to TRBJ2-5, with a tentative D call TRBD2 (5 bases). The CDR3 is 15 amino acids. The V and J ends lost 2 bases and 4 bases respectively, with 14 bases between them. Germline V gene sequence: CDR1 MNHNY, CDR2 SVGAGI (reference sequence). The CDR3 DNA reads as TGTGCCAGCAGTTACATAGGCCTGGAGGCAGAGACCCAGTACTTC. Translating gives CASSYIGLEAETQYF.

This clone was recorded once. V usage is TRBV28 and J usage is TRBJ2-7; D perhaps matches TRBD2 (6 bases). The CDR3 runs to 15 residues. Trimming shortened V by 5 bases and J by 3 bases, and 17 bases separated the two germline ends. Germline V gives CDR1 MDHEN, CDR2 SYDVKM. The CDR3 region is CASSPGGGTSYEQYF. CDR3 nucleotide sequence: TGTGCCAGCAGTCCCGGGGGAGGTACCAGCTACGAGCAGTACTTC.